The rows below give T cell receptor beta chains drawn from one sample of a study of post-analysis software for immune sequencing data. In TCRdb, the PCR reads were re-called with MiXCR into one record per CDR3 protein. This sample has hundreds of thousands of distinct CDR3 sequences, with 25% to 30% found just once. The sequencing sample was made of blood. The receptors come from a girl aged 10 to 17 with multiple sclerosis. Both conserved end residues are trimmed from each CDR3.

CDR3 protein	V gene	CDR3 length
ASTDKRPHYNEQF	TRBV2	13
ASSLTSGGADEQF	TRBV7-9	13
AISAEDNQPQH	TRBV10-3	11
ASGENKANGNGYT	TRBV12-5	13
AARDSISYT	TRBV12-3/TRBV12-4	9
ASSPPLSSYNEQY	TRBV28	13
SARGLAVYYEQY	TRBV20-1	12
ASSPGRDYEQY	TRBV4-3	11
ASSSILVDTQY	TRBV6-2/TRBV6-3	11
ASRHNEKLF	TRBV6-5	9
ASSQDGGTTPNEQF	TRBV4-1	14
ASRDAGWDTQY	TRBV6-1	11
ASSLAGGGEQY	TRBV7-2	11
ASSLASGGSSYNEQF	TRBV5-1	15
SASLPSGGAPAADTQY	TRBV20-1	16
SASDPRGLIYEQY	TRBV20-1	13
ASSRMAGGAQETQY	TRBV4-1	14
ASSQDTGARETQY	TRBV3-1	13
ASSTSGDWVNEQF	TRBV19	13
ASSLERTTGQKLF	TRBV7-2	13
SAQLGSDIQY	TRBV29-1	10
SVGGQGSEKLF	TRBV29-1	11
ASSLSGPFSYEQY	TRBV7-2	13
ASNPIAGGPPGELF	TRBV5-1	14
ASSYSKVDRGPFQLAGVHNEQF	TRBV6-5	22
ASSGKTGEYNEQF	TRBV9	13
SATDSSKNTEAF	TRBV20-1	12
ASSLDGIAKNIQY	TRBV7-8	13
ASSFFGSYEQY	TRBV12-3/TRBV12-4	11
ASSLASFGDTQY	TRBV11-2	12
ATSGPGLAAYNEQF	TRBV15	14
ASSQGVGAFYGYT	TRBV3-1	13
ASSLESSGRETQY	TRBV6-1	13
SVETGNGGNQPQH	TRBV29-1	13
SARVLAGSYNEQF	TRBV20-1	13
ASSTIAGRGETQY	TRBV10-2	13
ASSPDPGANVLT	TRBV7-2	12
ASSGRTSGQETQY	TRBV7-2	13
ASSQQGGANVLT	TRBV7-2	12
ASSLIPEYEQY	TRBV5-1	11
ASSHGPYGYT	TRBV4-1	10
ASSQFAGDTQREQF	TRBV14	14
ASRVYTSGRDNEQF	TRBV28	14
ASSFRAGTGDGNTRY	TRBV12-3/TRBV12-4	15
ASSFQLGQGARNEQF	TRBV7-2	15
ASSLVRTPTRMNTGELF	TRBV5-1	17
ASSHGQGAREQY	TRBV9	12
ASSSGLDTDAQY	TRBV7-2	12
ASTTGPSYGYT	TRBV27	11
ASSRRDQPQH	TRBV3-1	10
SARVAGQPQH	TRBV20-1	10
ASSLLAGRGEQY	TRBV2	12
AISERAGGPSNEQF	TRBV10-3	14
SARGLEVNEKLY	TRBV20-1	12
AISELEGHEQY	TRBV10-3	11
ASSLTHRTDTQY	TRBV11-2	12
ASRLSSEGRYGYT	TRBV12-3/TRBV12-4	13
ASSLGQGAPYEQY	TRBV7-2	13